This T cell receptor beta chain appears in the sequencing data of a study of tumor-infiltrating lymphocytes in glioblastoma multiforme. TCRB libraries came from RNA via three nested multiplex PCR rounds. TCRdb processed the multiplex PCR reads anew with MiXCR; each CDR3 protein has one entry. The repertoire has fewer than 40,000 distinct CDR3 sequences, about 58% of them found once; the top ten carry 33%. In this sample, this clonotype is medium-sized. This CDR3 comprises 17 residues. Germline-derived CDR1 and CDR2 are MNHEY and SVGAGI. The V and J ends lost 1 base and 0 bases, in that order; junction bases with no gene match: 3.

The source of this sequence is a male donor with glioblastoma. This chain connects TRBV6-5 to TRBJ1-6; TRBD1 matches 7 bases. Sample: brain tumor tissue. The CDR3 here is CASSYLGQSSYNSPLHF. DNA for the CDR3: TGTGCCAGCAGTTACTTGGGACAGAGCTCCTATAATTCACCCCTCCACTTT.